The 8 T cell receptor beta chains listed next were all sequenced from one sample in a study of blood T cell repertoires in COVID-19. The data were produced by immunoSEQ multiplex PCR, yet TCRdb's version contains in-frame clones alone and is incomplete. The table includes around 270,000 clones, about 89% detected once. The source material was peripheral blood. The origin of the receptors is a man aged 40-49 years who had recovered from COVID-19.

The CDR3 loop is CATSNDGTATYEQYF. Here the CDR3 DNA reads TGTGCCACCAGCAACGATGGGACAGCTACCTACGAGCAGTACTTC. The chain couples TRBV15 to TRBJ2-7; 7 bases are shared with TRBD1. The CDR3 is 15 amino acids. The trim removed 4 bases at V and 2 bases at J, leaving 8 bases unmatched. Germline V gene sequence: CDR1 LNHNV, CDR2 YYDKDF (reference sequence).

This sequence joins TRBV12-3 or TRBV12-4 and TRBJ2-3; possibly TRBD2 for D (5 bases). The CDR3 has 13 residues. V dropped 10 bases and J dropped 2 bases, with 13 bases sitting between them. The CDR3 reads CATDGDSTDTQYF. Written as DNA, the CDR3 is TGTGCCACGGACGGGGATTCCACAGATACGCAGTATTTT.

The V call is TRBV3-1 (or the pseudogene TRBV3-2), the J call TRBJ2-7, with D maybe TRBD2 (5 bases). The CDR3 consists of 14 residues. CDR1 LGHDT and CDR2 YNNKEL come from the germline V gene (reference sequence). Trimming took off 4 bases at V and 5 bases at J, with 15 bases between the two ends. The CDR3: CASSRLRGSHEQYF. CDR3 DNA: TGTGCCAGCAGCCGACTTCGGGGTTCCCACGAGCAGTACTTC.

V usage is TRBV27 and J usage is TRBJ1-1; unclear D gene. Germline CDR1 and CDR2: MNHEY and SMNVEV (reference sequence). V lost 4 bases, J lost 5 bases, and 14 bases lay in between. The CDR3 is 14 amino acids. CDR3 loop: CASSYSSFGTEAFF. Here the CDR3 DNA reads TGTGCCAGCAGTTATTCTAGCTTCGGGACTGAAGCTTTCTTT.

This chain joins TRBV7-2 and TRBJ1-3, with D possibly matching TRBD1 (6 bases). Germline V gives CDR1 SGHTA, CDR2 FQGNSA. CDR3 length: 15 residues. Trimming shortened V by 5 bases and J by 0 bases, and 11 bases separated the two germline ends. Written as DNA, the CDR3 is TGTGCCAGCAGCCTAGGACAGAGCTCTGGAAACACCATATATTTT. Amino acids: CASSLGQSSGNTIYF.

The V and J genes are TRBV7-8 and TRBJ1-2; 7 nucleotides align to TRBD1. The CDR3 spans 14 residues. Germline V gene lookup returns CDR1 SGHVS and CDR2 FQNEAQ. Trimming took 5 bases from V and 2 from J; bases not matched to a gene: 5. The CDR3 sequence is CASSAKTGNYGYTF. The CDR3 DNA follows: TGTGCCAGCAGCGCGAAGACAGGGAACTATGGCTACACCTTC.

The chain couples TRBV12-3 or TRBV12-4 to TRBJ2-5; D is uncertain. This CDR3 contains 12 residues. Trimming shortened V by 7 bases and J by 3 bases, and 9 bases separated the two germline ends. The CDR3 reads CASKWAKETQYF. The CDR3 DNA is TGTGCCAGCAAGTGGGCCAAAGAGACCCAGTACTTC.

The V and J genes are TRBV3-1 (or the pseudogene TRBV3-2) and TRBJ2-5; a weak D match, TRBD2 (6 bases). Per the germline V gene, CDR1 is LGHDT and CDR2 is YNNKEL (reference sequence). Trimming took 7 bases from V and 2 from J, leaving 14 bases between them. The length of the CDR3 is 14 residues. CDR3 amino acids: CASTSGLLQETQYF. The CDR3 bases are TGTGCCAGCACCTCGGGACTCCTACAAGAGACCCAGTACTTC.